Listed below are T cell receptor beta chains from one sample, sequenced in a study of cytomegalovirus exposure and HLA in healthy donors. The method was immunoSEQ multiplex PCR; TCRdb's version includes in-frame clones alone and lacks a portion of them. Among fewer than 250,000 clones, roughly four fifths were seen once, and the ten largest hold approximately 2.8%. Sequences were obtained from PBMCs. The receptors stem from a woman aged 25 to 45 in good health and CMV-seropositive. Each CDR3 is given without its conserved first and last residue. D genes are given only for firm matches. Size is stated for part of the rows, as once, few or many counts, or as a class when the clone is expanded.

CDR3 protein,CDR3 length,V gene,J gene,clone size,D gene
ASSSNPGTGEAF,12,TRBV28,TRBJ1-1,NA,TRBD1
ASSLPFDRDHEQF,13,TRBV28,TRBJ2-1,few,TRBD1
ASSLWQNTEAF,11,TRBV5-1,TRBJ1-1,NA,NA
ASSFDTQNTEAF,12,TRBV2,TRBJ1-1,NA,NA
ASSPRADEKLF,11,TRBV7-9,TRBJ1-4,NA,NA
ASSWDRGNTEAF,12,TRBV6-5,TRBJ1-1,NA,TRBD1
ASSPGARELF,10,TRBV5-1,TRBJ2-2,few,NA
ASSLSSGRDYEQY,13,TRBV11-3,TRBJ2-7,NA,TRBD2
ATLSSYRDRANTEAF,15,TRBV25-1,TRBJ1-1,NA,TRBD1
ASSLVAGREQY,11,TRBV5-4,TRBJ2-7,NA,NA
ASSPGTGVETQY,12,TRBV18,TRBJ2-5,NA,TRBD1
ASSPGEVPETQY,12,TRBV7-6,TRBJ2-5,NA,NA
ASSPRTDNYGYT,12,TRBV7-8,TRBJ1-2,NA,NA
ASSHPGGWGNEQY,13,TRBV7-9,NA,NA,NA
ASKRLEVEDTQY,12,TRBV14,TRBJ2-3,NA,NA